The clone carrying this T cell receptor (beta chain) was seen a few times. Its antigen is unknown. The data originate from a study of T cells in Graves' hyperthyroidism and ophthalmopathy. Overall study context: Blood was drawn when the patient was first diagnosed and still untreated.

Findings of the study overall: Researchers found most expanded thyroid clonotypes above 0.001 in blood as well.

TCR beta CDR3 sequences were amplified from RNA transcripts. During a first-round RT-PCR of the TCR CDR3, the HTBI primer set was used. TCRdb called the multiplex PCR reads again in MiXCR, with one record for every CDR3 protein. The sample consists of about 200,000 distinct CDR3 sequences, approximately 20% of them appearing once. The CDR3 is made up of 14 amino acids. CDR1 and CDR2 from the germline V gene are MNHNS and SASEGT. Trimming left V 5 bases short and J 1 base short, with 12 bases between. Uncontrolled infections, other autoimmune diseases, pregnancy or lactation led to exclusion of patients. Clinicians diagnosed patients from clinical symptoms, serum thyroxine and TRAb, thyroid ultrasound and orbital computed tomography.

The chain links TRBV6-1 to TRBJ2-7; D is unresolved. The sequence was collected from a man aged 35 to 55 with Graves' hyperthyroidism. Sequences were obtained from blood. CDR3 coding DNA: TGTGCCAGCAGTCTCGGATCCCGATCCTACGAGCAGTACTTC. Translating it yields CASSLGSRSYEQYF.